Listed here are 20 T cell receptor beta chains from one sample, sequenced in a study of blood T cell repertoires in COVID-19 (dated by TCRdb to the early 2020s). To prepare the library, the immunoSEQ multiplex PCR assay was applied. TCRdb obtained this table from immuneACCESS and retained in-frame rearrangements with V and J assigned. These tables miss some clones; where compared with another copy, unresolved V genes account for less than half of the shortfall, and the remainder is unexplained. This sample gives 80,000 to 100,000 clones in total; less than 85% of them show up just once. The leading ten clones occupy about 11% of the sample. Sequenced: peripheral blood. Source of these receptors: a man in his 70s with active or convalescent COVID-19.

As regards this clone: Distinct nucleotide sequences in the sample also encode this CDR3. The chain carries TRBV18 and TRBJ1-4, with 9 nucleotides matching TRBD1. The CDR3 extends over 17 amino acids. V was pared by 4 bases and J by 7 bases, with 13 bases of the junction left unmatched. Germline CDR1 is KGHSH and CDR2 is LQKENI. The CDR3 protein is CASSQIPSPDRGEKLFF. The CDR3 bases are TGTGCCAGCTCACAGATCCCATCTCCGGACAGGGGTGAAAAACTGTTTTTT.

The chain links TRBV5-5 to TRBJ1-2; 9 bases line up with TRBD1. The V and J ends lost 4 bases and 4 bases, in that order; junction bases with no gene match: 11. CDR1 is SGHKS and CDR2 is YYEKEE in the germline V gene (reference sequence). The CDR3 sequence is 16 residues long. CDR3 loop: CASSRLGQGDPYGYTF. The CDR3 DNA follows: TGTGCCAGCAGCAGACTGGGACAGGGAGATCCCTATGGCTACACCTTC.

This clone was counted a single time. This rearrangement joins TRBV4-3 to TRBJ2-3, with D uncertain. V gave up 1 base and J gave up 0 bases, with 8 bases separating them. Germline V lookup: CDR1 LGHNA, CDR2 YSLEER. CDR3 length equals 15 residues. The CDR3 sequence: CASSQGGGSTDTQYF. The CDR3 bases are TGCGCCAGCAGCCAAGGAGGTGGAAGCACAGATACGCAGTATTTT.

This clone has just a few counts. In the same sample, other DNA sequences code for this CDR3. V and J are TRBV2 and TRBJ2-7; no firm D call. The germline CDR1 and CDR2 sequences are SNHLY and FYNNEI. The germline V and J ends were trimmed by 6 bases and 4 bases, with 10 bases remaining between them. The CDR3 sequence is 12 residues long. CDR3 region: CASSTEGYEQYF. CDR3 DNA: TGTGCCAGCAGCACAGAAGGATACGAGCAGTACTTC.

The rearrangement links TRBV5-8 to TRBJ1-4; maybe TRBD1 (5 bases). The CDR3 is made up of 16 amino acids. Germline V CDR1 and CDR2: SGHTS, YDEGEE. V was shortened by 0 bases and J by 7 bases, with 16 bases between the two germline ends. CDR3 loop: CASSLEGRRISEKLFF. CDR3 DNA: TGTGCCAGCAGCTTGGAGGGGCGCAGAATTAGTGAAAAACTGTTTTTT.

This chain links TRBV5-1 with TRBJ1-1, with 10 bases lining up with TRBD1. From germline, CDR1 is SGHRS and CDR2 YFSETQ. The CDR3 totals 15 residues. Trimming removed 5 bases from V and 6 bases from J; junction bases left unmatched: 10. CDR3 sequence reads: CASSSDGQGVSEAFF. For the CDR3, the DNA is TGCGCCAGCAGTTCCGACGGACAGGGGGTTTCTGAAGCTTTCTTT.

The chain joins TRBV7-8 to TRBJ2-7, with D possibly TRBD1 on 7 matching bases. The CDR3 is 15 residues long. Between the trimmed V and J ends, which lost 5 bases and 4 bases, there was a span of 18 bases. The germline CDR1 and CDR2 sequences are SGHVS and FQNEAQ. CDR3 nucleotides: TGTGCCAGCAGCGTCCAGGGGGGAGGAGGGTACGAGCAGTACTTC. Its protein is CASSVQGGGGYEQYF.

V gene TRBV5-1 combines with J gene TRBJ2-1; 11 bases fit TRBD2. CDR1 SGHRS and CDR2 YFSETQ come from the germline V gene. The CDR3 runs to 16 residues. Trimming at V came to 0 bases and at J to 6 bases, leaving 5 bases not matched to a gene. Here the CDR3 reads CASSLEVSGGANEQFF. As DNA, the CDR3 is TGCGCCAGCAGCTTGGAGGTTAGCGGGGGGGCCAATGAGCAGTTCTTC.

The rearrangement joins TRBV7-2 to TRBJ1-1; D not certain. V was shortened by 0 bases and J by 4 bases, with 9 bases between the two germline ends. Germline V gene sequence: CDR1 SGHTA, CDR2 FQGNSA. There are 14 residues in the CDR3. CDR3 residues: CASSLAGIITEAFF. The CDR3, as DNA: TGTGCCAGCAGCTTAGCGGGCATCATCACTGAAGCTTTCTTT.

The count of this clone is one. The rearrangement joins TRBV10-2 to TRBJ2-2; a possible D gene is TRBD2 (6 bases). This CDR3 spans 13 amino acids. V lost 8 bases and J lost 4, with 11 bases in between. Germline lookup yields CDR1 WSHSY and CDR2 SAAADI. The CDR3 sequence: CASRTEGTGELFF. The CDR3 DNA reads as TGCGCCAGCCGGACGGAGGGCACCGGGGAGCTGTTTTTT.

The CDR3 DNA follows: TGTGCCAGCAGCTTAGGTTGGATCGGGGATAATTCACCCCTCCACTTT. This gives the protein CASSLGWIGDNSPLHF. V and J are TRBV7-8 and TRBJ1-6; no firm D call. The CDR3 totals 16 residues. The germline CDR1 and CDR2 sequences are SGHVS and FQNEAQ. The V and J ends lost 1 base and 5 bases respectively, with 12 bases between them. The full variable domain, its missing parts supplied by reference TRBV7-8 and TRBJ1-6, is GAGVSQSPRYKVAKRGQDVALRCDPISGHVSLFWYQQALGQGPEFLTYFQNEAQLDKSGLPSDRFFAERPEGSVSTLKIQRTQQEDSAVYLCASSLGWIGDNSPLHFGNGTRLTVT.

The chain combines TRBV2 with TRBJ2-3, with TRBD2 as a possible D gene (6 bases). V lost 1 base and J 1 base, leaving 12 bases between the germline ends. Germline V gene lookup returns CDR1 SNHLY and CDR2 FYNNEI. The CDR3 runs to 16 residues. CDR3 DNA: TGTGCCAGCAGTGAAGTGGGCGGGGTACGCACAGATACGCAGTATTTT. It yields the protein CASSEVGGVRTDTQYF.

The chain links TRBV6-5 to TRBJ1-3; 9 bases map to TRBD1. The V segment lost 6 bases and the J segment 0 bases; nucleotides outside the gene matches: 3. Germline CDR1 is MNHEY and CDR2 is SVGAGI. This CDR3 region has 15 residues. CDR3 amino acids: CASRGQGVSGNTIYF. The DNA for the CDR3 is TGTGCCAGCAGGGGACAGGGTGTCTCTGGAAACACCATATATTTT.

V usage is TRBV5-4 and J usage is TRBJ2-7; possibly TRBD1 for D (6 bases). Trimming removed 0 bases from V and 6 bases from J, with 13 bases in between. In germline, CDR1 is SGHNT, CDR2 YYREEE (reference sequence). This CDR3 region has 14 residues. CDR3 protein: CASSLEQGYGEQYF. CDR3 coding DNA: TGTGCCAGCAGCTTGGAGCAGGGGTACGGCGAGCAGTACTTC.

The chain couples TRBV6-5 to TRBJ1-6, with 7 bases matching TRBD1. J was trimmed by 6 bases and V by 8 bases; bases with no gene match: 10. Germline V gene data show CDR1 as MNHEY and CDR2 as SVGAGI. This CDR3 comprises 15 residues. CDR3 sequence (DNA): TGTGCCAGCGCACAGAGGGGGCGCGGTAATTCACCCCTCCACTTT. It is translated as CASAQRGRGNSPLHF.

The chain has TRBV6-6 and TRBJ1-5; 7 bases align to TRBD1. Germline V gives CDR1 MNHNY, CDR2 SVGAGI (reference sequence). V shed 4 bases, J shed 5 bases, and the junction held 5 bases outside the gene matches. The CDR3 contains 14 residues. The CDR3 DNA reads as TGTGCCAGCAGTTGGGGGGACAGTTATCAGCCCCAGCATTTT. It translates to CASSWGDSYQPQHF.

The rearrangement links TRBV11-2 to TRBJ2-5; 10 bases are shared with TRBD2. The CDR3 totals 16 residues. The ends lost 4 bases at V and 4 bases at J; junction bases unmatched: 9. Germline values: CDR1 SGHAT, CDR2 FQNNGV. CDR3 coding DNA: TGTGCCAGCAGCTCCCTTAGCGGGGGGCTGGGAGAGACCCAGTACTTC. It codes for CASSSLSGGLGETQYF.

This chain joins TRBV24-1 and TRBJ1-2; D not resolved. The CDR3 runs to 15 residues. With 3 bases removed from V and 3 bases from J, the gap between germline ends came to 13 bases. Germline CDR1 reads KGHDR; CDR2 reads SFDVKD. The CDR3 is CATSDGEGMYYGYTF. The CDR3 DNA follows: TGTGCCACCAGTGATGGGGAGGGCATGTACTATGGCTACACCTTC.

This chain connects TRBV6-5 to TRBJ1-5; TRBD1 might be the D (5 bases). The V end was cut by 5 bases, the J end by 6 bases, with 17 bases between. The CDR3 runs 15 residues. CDR1 is MNHEY, CDR2 SVGAGI, per germline. The CDR3 bases are TGTGCCAGCAGTATGACCGGTAGGGGCGGTCAGCCCCAGCATTTT. Its translation: CASSMTGRGGQPQHF.

The chain recombines TRBV5-1 with TRBJ1-1; TRBD1 matches at 8 bases. Germline V gives CDR1 SGHRS, CDR2 YFSETQ. CDR3 size: 13 residues. The ends lost 7 bases at V and 3 bases at J; junction bases unmatched: 5. This CDR3 is CASGKQGDTEAFF. CDR3 bases: TGCGCCAGCGGCAAACAGGGGGACACTGAAGCTTTCTTT.